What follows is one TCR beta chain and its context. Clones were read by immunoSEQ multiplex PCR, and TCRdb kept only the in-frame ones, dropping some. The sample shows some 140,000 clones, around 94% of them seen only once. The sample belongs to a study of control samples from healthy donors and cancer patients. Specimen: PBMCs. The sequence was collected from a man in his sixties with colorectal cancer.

The chain's CDR3 is CASSLSGSLSSYNSPLHF. CDR3 bases: TGTGCCAGCAGCTTAAGCGGCTCCTTAAGCTCCTATAATTCACCCCTCCACTTT. The chain couples TRBV7-9 to TRBJ1-6; D ambiguous. Germline CDR1 is SEHNR and CDR2 is FQNEAQ (reference sequence). The ends were cut back, 2 bases at V and 0 bases at J, with 14 bases in the middle. This CDR3 region has 18 residues.